These 2 T cell receptor beta chains came from one sample sequenced in a study of technical replicates of blood from a handful of donors. Clones were sequenced by immunoSEQ multiplex PCR, and TCRdb holds only the in-frame ones, with some missing. The top ten clones hold roughly 0.2% of a sample with approximately 70,000 clones, 95% to 97% of them seen once. Sequenced sample: T cells isolated from PBMCs. These TCRs come from a human donor in good health.

Here the CDR3 DNA reads TGCGCCAGCAGCTTGGACAGGGTCGGAGGCGAAGCTTTCTTT. As protein: CASSLDRVGGEAFF. The gene calls are TRBV5-1 and TRBJ1-1; a weak D match, TRBD1 (6 bases). The CDR3 is 14 amino acids. The germline gives CDR1 SGHRS, CDR2 YFSETQ. The V end lost 0 bases, the J end lost 8 bases, and 14 bases lay between the germline ends. Filled out from reference TRBV5-1 and TRBJ1-1, the complete variable domain reads KAGVTQTPRYLIKTRGQQVTLSCSPISGHRSVSWYQQTPGQGLQFLFEYFSETQRNKGNFPGRFSGRQFSNSRSEMNVSTLELGDSALYLCASSLDRVGGEAFFGQGTRLTVV.

V is TRBV2 and J is TRBJ1-2, with 7 bases that match TRBD1. The CDR3 covers 14 residues. J was trimmed by 3 bases and V by 0 bases; bases with no gene match: 1. Germline V gives CDR1 SNHLY, CDR2 FYNNEI. In DNA, the CDR3 is TGTGCCAGCAGTGAAGCCGACAGGGACTATGGCTACACCTTC. Its translation: CASSEADRDYGYTF.